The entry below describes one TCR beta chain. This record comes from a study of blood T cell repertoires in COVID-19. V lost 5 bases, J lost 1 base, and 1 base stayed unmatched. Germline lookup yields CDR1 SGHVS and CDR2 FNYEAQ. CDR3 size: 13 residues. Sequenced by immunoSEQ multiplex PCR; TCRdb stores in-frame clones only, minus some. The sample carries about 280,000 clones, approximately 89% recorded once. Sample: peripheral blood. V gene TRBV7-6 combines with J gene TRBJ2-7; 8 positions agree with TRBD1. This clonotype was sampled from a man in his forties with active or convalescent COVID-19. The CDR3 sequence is CASSRTGSYEQYF. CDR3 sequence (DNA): TGTGCCAGCAGCCGGACAGGGTCCTACGAGCAGTACTTC.